The 11 T cell receptor beta chains reported below all come from one sample, sequenced in a study of blood T cell repertoires in COVID-19. TCRdb's table, derived via immunoSEQ multiplex PCR, lists solely in-frame clones and lacks some. In the table there are approximately 190,000 clones, around 77% of which are singletons. What was sequenced was peripheral blood. All receptors derive from a man in his sixties with active or convalescent COVID-19.

V gene TRBV11-2 combines with J gene TRBJ2-7; D gene uncertain. The germline V gene encodes CDR1 SGHAT and CDR2 FQNNGV. CDR3 length equals 14 residues. The ends were cut back, 0 bases at V and 7 bases at J, with 13 bases in the middle. CDR3 nucleotide sequence: TGTGCCAGCAGCTTAGACCCCATATCCGAGGAGCAGTACTTC. Encoded protein: CASSLDPISEEQYF.

This sequence joins TRBV28 and TRBJ1-5; TRBD1 aligns across 8 bases. V gave up 6 bases and J gave up 2 bases; unmatched junction bases: 9. There are 16 residues in the CDR3. The germline V gene encodes CDR1 MDHEN and CDR2 SYDVKM. CDR3 amino acids: CASSGTGAEGNQPQHF. The CDR3 DNA is TGTGCCAGCAGCGGGACAGGAGCCGAAGGCAATCAGCCCCAGCATTTT.

The V and J genes are TRBV28 and TRBJ1-4, with D unclear. V lost 7 bases and J lost 4, with 7 bases in between. Germline V gene data show CDR1 as MDHEN and CDR2 as SYDVKM. The CDR3 loop spans 12 amino acids. CDR3 nucleotides: TGTGCCAGCACCTCGAGTAATGAAAAACTGTTTTTT. Translation: CASTSSNEKLFF.

This clone was detected once. This rearrangement joins TRBV28 to TRBJ2-1; 9 bases align to TRBD1. Trimming at V came to 2 bases and at J to 7 bases, leaving 6 bases not matched to a gene. CDR3 length: 15 residues. The V gene's germline CDR1 is MDHEN and CDR2 SYDVKM. The CDR3 DNA is TGTGCCAGCAGTTTACTGGGACAGGGATCGAATGAGCAGTTCTTC. Translated: CASSLLGQGSNEQFF.

This chain connects TRBV7-3 to TRBJ2-2; maybe TRBD2 (5 bases). V was pared by 2 bases and J by 2 bases, with 9 bases between. Germline values: CDR1 SGHTA, CDR2 FQGTGA. CDR3 size: 15 residues. The CDR3 region is CASSLGLGNTGELFF. In DNA form, the CDR3 reads TGTGCCAGCAGCTTAGGACTGGGAAACACCGGGGAGCTGTTTTTT.

V is TRBV3-1 (or the pseudogene TRBV3-2) and J is TRBJ1-2; no firm D call. V was pared by 2 bases and J by 3 bases, with 13 bases between. CDR3 length equals 15 residues. CDR1 and CDR2 (germline): LGHDT, YNNKEL (reference sequence). CDR3 residues: CASSQPGRADYGYTF. The DNA for the CDR3 is TGTGCCAGCAGCCAACCGGGGAGGGCAGACTATGGCTACACCTTC.

The chain has TRBV5-1 and TRBJ2-7; TRBD1 matches at 9 bases. CDR3 length equals 14 residues. The V segment lost 0 bases and the J segment 5 bases; nucleotides outside the gene matches: 3. The germline gives CDR1 SGHRS, CDR2 YFSETQ. The DNA of the CDR3 is TGCGCCAGCAGCTTGGGACAGGGGGGAGACGAGCAGTACTTC. The encoded protein is CASSLGQGGDEQYF.

The chain joins TRBV30 to TRBJ1-5; TRBD1 aligns across 8 bases. There are 13 residues in the CDR3. Germline V gene data show CDR1 as GTSNPN and CDR2 as SVGIG (reference sequence). Trimming cost V 5 bases and J 5 bases; bases outside gene matches: 5. The CDR3 DNA follows: TGTGCCTGGTGCCAGGGGGCAGATCAGCCCCAGCATTTT. Protein sequence: CAWCQGADQPQHF.

The chain employs TRBV7-2 and TRBJ2-5; 9 bases are shared with TRBD1. The V gene's germline CDR1 is SGHTA and CDR2 FQGNSA. The CDR3 is 15 residues long. After removal of 3 bases from V and 0 bases from J, the junction contained 2 bases not matched to a gene. The CDR3 coding sequence is TGTGCCAGCAGCTTTGGGACAGGGTACCAAGAGACCCAGTACTTC. This sequence encodes CASSFGTGYQETQYF.

The sample holds a few counts of this clone. The chain couples TRBV6-5 to TRBJ1-2; 7 bases map to TRBD1. Looked up from germline, CDR1 is MNHEY and CDR2 is SVGAGI. V lost 6 bases to trimming and J lost 8 bases; unmatched junction nucleotides: 6. The CDR3 sequence is 12 residues long. The DNA of the CDR3 is TGTGCCAGCAGCTCACAGGGGTGGGGCTACACCTTC. This translates into CASSSQGWGYTF.

V is TRBV5-6 and J is TRBJ2-7; 7 positions match TRBD1. CDR1 is SGHDT, CDR2 YYEEEE, per germline. The CDR3 sequence is 15 residues long. V shed 1 base, J shed 6 bases, and the junction held 10 bases outside the gene matches. The CDR3 is CASSLSDRWAGEQYF. In DNA, the CDR3 is TGTGCCAGCAGCTTGTCGGACAGGTGGGCCGGCGAGCAGTACTTC. Filled out from reference TRBV5-6 and TRBJ2-7, the complete variable domain reads DAGVTQSPTHLIKTRGQQVTLRCSPKSGHDTVSWYQQALGQGPQFIFQYYEEEERQRGNFPDRFSGHQFPNYSSELNVNALLLGDSALYLCASSLSDRWAGEQYFGPGTRLTVT.